The subject of this entry is one TCR beta chain. This receptor's antigen is unknown. The sample holds no much larger clone one base away, and base qualities are not on file. The sample originates from a study of control samples from healthy donors and cancer patients (dated by TCRdb to the early 2020s). The library was made by the immunoSEQ multiplex PCR assay. This immuneACCESS table, as held by TCRdb, lists in-frame sequences with V and J called but not all clones. Of the missing ones, under half trace to an unresolved V gene in checked studies; the others have no known cause. The sample table contains approximately 60,000 clones; only one count was recorded for over 75% of them. The ten biggest clones cover 4.5% to 7% of the sample. Cut back by 4 bases and 7 bases, the V and J ends lie 22 bases apart. The germline V gene sets CDR1 to SNHLY and CDR2 to FYNNEI. The CDR3 has 16 amino acids, counting the end cysteine and phenylalanine. CDR3 DNA is the only sequence kept; it has 48 bases, read in frame from the first base.

This sequence originates from a middle-aged man in good health. The sequenced sample was blood. This sequence uses TRBV2 and TRBJ1-2, with the D gene not clear enough to name. The nucleotide sequence reads as follows: TGTGCCAGCAGTGGACCCGGAGGGCATGTCGCTAGTGGCTACACCTTC. It is translated as CASSGPGGHVASGYTF. Beyond the CDR3, the reference TRBV2 and TRBJ1-2 genes provide the residues; the full variable domain reads: EPEVTQTPSHQVTQMGQEVILRCVPISNHLYFYWYRQILGQKVEFLVSFYNNEISEKSEIFDDQFSVERPDGSNFTLKIRSTKLEDSAMYFCASSGPGGHVASGYTFGSGTRLTVV.